This record concerns one TCR beta chain sequence. The data derive from a study of blood T cell repertoires in COVID-19. Study at large: The study drew acute and convalescent COVID-19 samples from the United States, Italy and Spain.

Authors' data handling: Nucleated cell counts were estimated from reference gene primer amplification. Only in-frame clones appear in the TCRdb table, and some are missing; sequencing was by immunoSEQ multiplex PCR. V and J calls and clone size are copied from that table; D and trimming were computed from the DNA. The sample contains roughly 700,000 clones, 85% to 90% of which appear only once. The germline CDR1 and CDR2 sequences are SGHTA and FQGNSA. The germline V and J ends were trimmed by 0 bases and 2 bases, with 3 bases remaining between them. The CDR3 is 13 residues long. The sample comprised peripheral blood. The TCR was taken from a woman younger than 30 with acute or convalescent COVID-19. The J gene is TRBJ2-3, the V gene TRBV7-2; no clear D. CDR3 bases: TGTGCCAGCAGCTTAGCGGCCACAGATACGCAGTATTTT. It is translated as CASSLAATDTQYF. The full variable domain, its missing parts supplied by reference TRBV7-2 and TRBJ2-3, is GAGVSQSPSNKVTEKGKDVELRCDPISGHTALYWYRQSLGQGLEFLIYFQGNSAPDKSGLPSDRFSAERTGGSVSTLTIQRTQQEDSAVYLCASSLAATDTQYFGPGTRLTVL.